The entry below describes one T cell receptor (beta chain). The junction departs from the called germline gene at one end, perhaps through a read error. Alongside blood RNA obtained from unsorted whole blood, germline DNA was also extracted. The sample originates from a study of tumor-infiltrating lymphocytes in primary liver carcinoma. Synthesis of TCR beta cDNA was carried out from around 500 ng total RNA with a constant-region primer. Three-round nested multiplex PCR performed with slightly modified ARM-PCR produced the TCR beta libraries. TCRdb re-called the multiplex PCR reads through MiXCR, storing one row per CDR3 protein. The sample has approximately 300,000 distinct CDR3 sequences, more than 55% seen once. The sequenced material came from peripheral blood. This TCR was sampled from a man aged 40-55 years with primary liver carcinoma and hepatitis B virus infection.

The CDR3 bases are TGCGCCAGCGGTGATAGCGGCTCCTACGAGCAGTACTTC. This sequence encodes CASGDSGSYEQYF. The rearrangement links TRBV10-1 to TRBJ2-7; D might be TRBD2 (6 bases). CDR3 length: 13 residues. From germline, CDR1 is WNHNN and CDR2 SYGVQD (reference sequence).